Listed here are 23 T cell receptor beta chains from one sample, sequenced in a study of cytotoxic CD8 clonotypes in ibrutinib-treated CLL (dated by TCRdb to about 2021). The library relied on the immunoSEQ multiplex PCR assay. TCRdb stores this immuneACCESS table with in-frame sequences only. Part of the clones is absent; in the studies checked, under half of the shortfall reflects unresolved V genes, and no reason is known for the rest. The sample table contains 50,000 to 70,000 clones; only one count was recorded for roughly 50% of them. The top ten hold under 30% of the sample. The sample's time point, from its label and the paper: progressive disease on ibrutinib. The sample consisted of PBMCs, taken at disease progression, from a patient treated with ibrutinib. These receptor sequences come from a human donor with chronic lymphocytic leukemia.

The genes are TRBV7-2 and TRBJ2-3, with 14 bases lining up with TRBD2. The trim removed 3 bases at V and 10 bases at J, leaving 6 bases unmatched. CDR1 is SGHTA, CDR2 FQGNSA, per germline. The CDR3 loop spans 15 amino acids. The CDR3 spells CASSLGLAGAFSQYF. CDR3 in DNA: TGTGCCAGCAGCTTGGGACTAGCGGGAGCATTTTCGCAGTATTTT.

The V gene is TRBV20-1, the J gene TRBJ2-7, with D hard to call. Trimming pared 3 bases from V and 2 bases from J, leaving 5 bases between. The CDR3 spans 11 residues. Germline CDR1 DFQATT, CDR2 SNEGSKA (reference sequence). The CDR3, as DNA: TGCAGTGCTAGTCCGACCTACGAGCAGTACTTC. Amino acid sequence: CSASPTYEQYF.

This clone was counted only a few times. For the CDR3, the DNA is TGTGCCAGCAGTTTGACAGCAGACACTGAAGCTTTCTTT. Translated, it gives CASSLTADTEAFF. The chain recombines TRBV28 with TRBJ1-1, with a tentative D call TRBD1 (5 bases). From germline, CDR1 is MDHEN and CDR2 SYDVKM. V lost 3 bases and J lost 3, with 8 bases in between. The CDR3 sequence is 13 residues long.

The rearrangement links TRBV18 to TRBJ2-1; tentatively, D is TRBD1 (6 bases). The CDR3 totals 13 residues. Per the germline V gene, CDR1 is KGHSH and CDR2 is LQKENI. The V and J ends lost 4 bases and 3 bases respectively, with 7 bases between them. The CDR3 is CASSRDIYNEQFF. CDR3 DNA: TGTGCCAGCTCACGGGACATCTACAATGAGCAGTTCTTC.

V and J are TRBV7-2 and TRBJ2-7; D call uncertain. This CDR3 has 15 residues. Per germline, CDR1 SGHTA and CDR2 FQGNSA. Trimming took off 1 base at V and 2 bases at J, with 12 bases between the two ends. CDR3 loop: CASSLVPFEAYEQYF. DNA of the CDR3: TGTGCCAGCAGCTTAGTCCCCTTCGAGGCCTACGAGCAGTACTTC. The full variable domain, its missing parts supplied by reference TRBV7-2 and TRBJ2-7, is GAGVSQSPSNKVTEKGKDVELRCDPISGHTALYWYRQSLGQGLEFLIYFQGNSAPDKSGLPSDRFSAERTGGSVSTLTIQRTQQEDSAVYLCASSLVPFEAYEQYFGPGTRLTVT.

The CDR3 is CASSLGTGGGQPQHF. The CDR3 DNA is TGTGCCAGCAGCTTAGGGACAGGGGGCGGTCAGCCCCAGCATTTT. This rearrangement joins TRBV13 to TRBJ1-5; TRBD1 agrees at 10 bases. There are 15 residues in the CDR3. Germline trimming cut 0 bases from V and 6 bases from J; bases unmatched to any gene: 2. The germline V gene has CDR1 PRHDT and CDR2 FYEKMQ (reference sequence).

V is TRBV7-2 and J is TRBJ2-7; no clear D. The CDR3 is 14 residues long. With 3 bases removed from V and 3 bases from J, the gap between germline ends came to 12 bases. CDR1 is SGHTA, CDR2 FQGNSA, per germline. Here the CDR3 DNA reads TGTGCCAGCAGCTTGTCGGACCTGTTCTACGAGCAGTACTTC. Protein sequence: CASSLSDLFYEQYF.

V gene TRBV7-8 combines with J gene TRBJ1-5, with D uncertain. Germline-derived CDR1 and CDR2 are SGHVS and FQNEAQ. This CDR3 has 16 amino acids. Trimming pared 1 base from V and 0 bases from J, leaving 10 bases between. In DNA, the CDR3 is TGTGCCAGCAGCTTAGGGGTTTATAATAGCAATCAGCCCCAGCATTTT. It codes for CASSLGVYNSNQPQHF.

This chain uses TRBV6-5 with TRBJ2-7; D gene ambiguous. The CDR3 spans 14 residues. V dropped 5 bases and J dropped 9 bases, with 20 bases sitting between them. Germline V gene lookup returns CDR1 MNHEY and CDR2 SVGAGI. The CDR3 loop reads CASSRRRQGQRQYF. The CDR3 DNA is TGTGCCAGCAGTCGCCGTCGACAAGGGCAGCGGCAGTACTTC.

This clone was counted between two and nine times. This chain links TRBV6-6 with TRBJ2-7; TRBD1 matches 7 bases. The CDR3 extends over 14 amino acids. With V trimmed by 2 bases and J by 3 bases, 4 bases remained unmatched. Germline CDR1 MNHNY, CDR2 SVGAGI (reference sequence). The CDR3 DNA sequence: TGTGCCAGCAGTTACCCAGACAGGGTCTACGAGCAGTACTTC. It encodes CASSYPDRVYEQYF.

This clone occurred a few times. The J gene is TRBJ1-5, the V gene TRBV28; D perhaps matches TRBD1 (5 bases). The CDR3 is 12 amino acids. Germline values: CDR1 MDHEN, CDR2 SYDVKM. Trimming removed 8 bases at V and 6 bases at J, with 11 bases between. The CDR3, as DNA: TGTGCCAGCGACGAGGGGAGTCAGCCCCAGCATTTT. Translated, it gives CASDEGSQPQHF.

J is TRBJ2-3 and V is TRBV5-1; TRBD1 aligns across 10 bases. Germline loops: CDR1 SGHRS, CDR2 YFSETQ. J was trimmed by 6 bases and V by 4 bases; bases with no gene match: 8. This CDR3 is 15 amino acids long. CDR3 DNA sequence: TGCGCCAGCAGCATGACAGGGGGCCCCACTGATACGCAGTATTTT. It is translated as CASSMTGGPTDTQYF.

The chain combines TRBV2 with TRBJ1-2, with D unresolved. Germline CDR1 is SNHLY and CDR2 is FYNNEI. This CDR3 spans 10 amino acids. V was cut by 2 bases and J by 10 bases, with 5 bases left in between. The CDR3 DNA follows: TGTGCCAGCAGTGAACAGGCCTACACCTTC. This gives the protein CASSEQAYTF.

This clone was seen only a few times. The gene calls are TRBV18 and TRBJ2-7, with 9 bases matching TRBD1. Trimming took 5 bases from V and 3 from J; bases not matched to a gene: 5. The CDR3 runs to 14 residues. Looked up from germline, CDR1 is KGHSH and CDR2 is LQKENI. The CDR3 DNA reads TGTGCCAGCTCAGCTCCGGGACAGGGCTACGAGCAGTACTTC. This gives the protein CASSAPGQGYEQYF.

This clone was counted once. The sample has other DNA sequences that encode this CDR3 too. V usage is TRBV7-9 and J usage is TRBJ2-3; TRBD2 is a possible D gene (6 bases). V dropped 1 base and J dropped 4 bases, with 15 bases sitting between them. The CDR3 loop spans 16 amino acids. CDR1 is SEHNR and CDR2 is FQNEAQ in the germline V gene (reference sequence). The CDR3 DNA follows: TGTGCCAGCAGCTTAGGTCGCGGAGGGGCCGCAGATACGCAGTATTTT. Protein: CASSLGRGGAADTQYF.

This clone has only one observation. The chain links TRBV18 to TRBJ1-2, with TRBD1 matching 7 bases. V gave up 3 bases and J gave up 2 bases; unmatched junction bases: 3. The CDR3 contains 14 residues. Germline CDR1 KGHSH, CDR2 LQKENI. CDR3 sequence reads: CASSPRQGNYGYTF. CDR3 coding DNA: TGTGCCAGCTCACCCCGACAGGGAAACTATGGCTACACCTTC.

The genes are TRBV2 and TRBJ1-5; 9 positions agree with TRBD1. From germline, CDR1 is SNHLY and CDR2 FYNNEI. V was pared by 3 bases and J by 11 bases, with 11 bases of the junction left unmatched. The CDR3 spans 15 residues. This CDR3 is CASSEVDRGNEAQHF. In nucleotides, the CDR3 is TGTGCCAGCAGTGAGGTGGACAGGGGAAATGAAGCCCAGCATTTT.

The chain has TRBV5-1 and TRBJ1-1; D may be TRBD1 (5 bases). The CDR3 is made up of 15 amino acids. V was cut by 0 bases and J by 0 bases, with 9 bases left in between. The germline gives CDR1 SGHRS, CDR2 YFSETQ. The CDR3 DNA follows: TGCGCCAGCAGCTTGGTCGGGGCGATGAACACTGAAGCTTTCTTT. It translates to CASSLVGAMNTEAFF.

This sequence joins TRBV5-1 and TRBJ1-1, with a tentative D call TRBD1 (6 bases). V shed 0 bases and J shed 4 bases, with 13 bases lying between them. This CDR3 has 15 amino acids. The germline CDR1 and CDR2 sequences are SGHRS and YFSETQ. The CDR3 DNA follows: TGCGCCAGCAGCTTGGTCCCACAGGGAGGCACTGAAGCTTTCTTT. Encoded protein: CASSLVPQGGTEAFF.

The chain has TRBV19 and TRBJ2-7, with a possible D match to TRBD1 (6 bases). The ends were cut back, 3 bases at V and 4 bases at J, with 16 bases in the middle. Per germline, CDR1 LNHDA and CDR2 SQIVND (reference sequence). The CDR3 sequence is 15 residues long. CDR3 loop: CASSILVTGKYEQYF. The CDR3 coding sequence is TGTGCCAGTAGTATCTTAGTGACAGGCAAATACGAGCAGTACTTC.

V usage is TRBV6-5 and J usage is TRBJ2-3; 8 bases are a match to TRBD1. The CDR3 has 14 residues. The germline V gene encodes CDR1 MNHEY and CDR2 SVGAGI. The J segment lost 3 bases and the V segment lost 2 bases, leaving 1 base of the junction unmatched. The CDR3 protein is CASSYGTGTDTQYF. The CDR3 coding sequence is TGTGCCAGCAGTTACGGGACAGGAACAGATACGCAGTATTTT.

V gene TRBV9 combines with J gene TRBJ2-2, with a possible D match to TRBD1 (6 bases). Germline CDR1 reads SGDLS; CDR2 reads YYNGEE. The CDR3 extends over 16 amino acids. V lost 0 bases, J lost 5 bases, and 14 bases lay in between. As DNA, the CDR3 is TGTGCCAGCAGCGTAGTGGGTACAGGGTGGACCGGGGAGCTGTTTTTT. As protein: CASSVVGTGWTGELFF.

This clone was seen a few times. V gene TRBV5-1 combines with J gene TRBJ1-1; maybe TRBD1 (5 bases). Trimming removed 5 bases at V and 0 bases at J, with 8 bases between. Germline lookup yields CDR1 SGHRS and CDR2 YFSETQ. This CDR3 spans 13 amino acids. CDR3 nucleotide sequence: TGCGCCAGCAGAACAGGAATGAACACTGAAGCTTTCTTT. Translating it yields CASRTGMNTEAFF.